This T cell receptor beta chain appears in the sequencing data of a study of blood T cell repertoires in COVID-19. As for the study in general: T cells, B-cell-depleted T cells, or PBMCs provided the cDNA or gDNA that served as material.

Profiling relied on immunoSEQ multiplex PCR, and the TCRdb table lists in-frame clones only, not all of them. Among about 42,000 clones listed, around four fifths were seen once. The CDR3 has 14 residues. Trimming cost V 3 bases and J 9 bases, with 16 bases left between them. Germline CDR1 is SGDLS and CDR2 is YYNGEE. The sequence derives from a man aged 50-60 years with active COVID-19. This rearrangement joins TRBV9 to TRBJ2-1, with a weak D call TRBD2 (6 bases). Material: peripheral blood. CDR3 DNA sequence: TGTGCCAGCAGCGCCCGGACTATCGGGATTGAGCAGTTCTTC. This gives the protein CASSARTIGIEQFF.